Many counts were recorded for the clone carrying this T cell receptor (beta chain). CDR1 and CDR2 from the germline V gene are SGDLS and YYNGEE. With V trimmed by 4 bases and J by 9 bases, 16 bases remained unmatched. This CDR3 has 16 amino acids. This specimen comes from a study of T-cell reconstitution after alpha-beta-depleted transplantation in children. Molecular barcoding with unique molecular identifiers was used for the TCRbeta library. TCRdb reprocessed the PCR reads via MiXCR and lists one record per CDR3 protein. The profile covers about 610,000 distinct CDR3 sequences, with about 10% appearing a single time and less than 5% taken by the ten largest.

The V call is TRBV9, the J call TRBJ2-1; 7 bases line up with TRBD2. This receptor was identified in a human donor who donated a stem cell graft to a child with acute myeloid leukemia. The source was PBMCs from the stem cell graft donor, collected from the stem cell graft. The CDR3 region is CASSLGLVPRATEQFF. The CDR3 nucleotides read TGTGCCAGCAGCCTAGGACTAGTCCCCAGGGCCACTGAGCAGTTCTTC.